These T cell receptor beta chains were read from a single sample in a study of vaccination and CD4 T cells after COVID-19. Antigen specificity for these receptors is unknown. Via MiXCR, TCRdb re-called the PCR reads, giving one row per CDR3 protein. The sample has about 17,000 distinct CDR3 sequences; 45% to 70% are singletons. Material: CD4+ T cells from blood, cultured in vitro. These receptors all stem from a human donor who had recovered from COVID-19. Both conserved end residues are part of each CDR3. A D gene is named only where the DNA matches it firmly. Part of the rows lack a size; the others show once, few, many or a class for expanded clones.

j_call,d_call,clone_size,v_call,cdr3_nt,cdr3_aa
TRBJ2-5,NA,few,TRBV21-1,TGTGCCAGCAGCAGGACAGGGGGTTCGGAGACCCAGTACTTC,CASSRTGGSETQYF
TRBJ1-5,NA,few,TRBV20-1,TGCAGTGCTAGCATCCCGACTGGCGGGCAGCCCCAGCATTTT,CSASIPTGGQPQHF
TRBJ1-4,NA,NA,TRBV7-8,TGTGCCAGCAGCCCCCGGGGGGCCAACGAAAAACTGTTTTTT,CASSPRGANEKLFF
TRBJ2-7,NA,few,TRBV28,TGTGCCAGCAGTTTGGTGGGAATGAACGAGCAGTACTTC,CASSLVGMNEQYF
TRBJ2-7,NA,NA,TRBV5-1,TGCGCCAGCACCTCATTTGACACCTACGAGCAGTACTTC,CASTSFDTYEQYF
TRBJ2-7,TRBD2,NA,TRBV6-5,TGTGCCAGCAGTTACTGGGGGAGGGAGGGGGAGCAGTACTTC,CASSYWGREGEQYF
TRBJ1-2,NA,NA,TRBV6-1,TGTGCCAGCATGGAAGGGGCGGGTGGCTACACCTTC,CASMEGAGGYTF
TRBJ2-7,NA,NA,TRBV10-3,TGTGCCATCAGTGGCGGCACAACCACCTACGAGCAGTACTTC,CAISGGTTTYEQYF
TRBJ2-7,NA,NA,TRBV5-1,TGCGCCAGCAGCTTTGGTCGGGGCTACGAGCAGTACTTC,CASSFGRGYEQYF
TRBJ2-5,NA,few,TRBV5-4,TGTGCCAGCAGACCGGGCCAACAAGAGACCCAGTACTTC,CASRPGQQETQYF
TRBJ1-2,NA,few,TRBV25-1,TGTGCCAGCAGTGAACAGACGACAGACGGAGTCTATGGCTACACCTTC,CASSEQTTDGVYGYTF
TRBJ1-5,TRBD1,medium-sized,TRBV20-1,TGCAGTGCCTTTCGGACAGGGAGAGGGCCCTCCCAGCCCCAGCATTTT,CSAFRTGRGPSQPQHF
TRBJ1-2,TRBD1,NA,TRBV7-9,TGTGCCAGCAGCCTAGTACGCTCCGGGACAGACGGCTACACCTTC,CASSLVRSGTDGYTF
TRBJ1-5,NA,NA,TRBV30,TGTGCCTGGAGTTTGGGGGGGGATCAGCCCCAGCATTTT,CAWSLGGDQPQHF
TRBJ2-5,TRBD2,NA,TRBV30,TGTGCCTGGAGTCCCGGACTAGCGGACCAAGAGACCCAGTACTTC,CAWSPGLADQETQYF
TRBJ2-7,TRBD1,NA,TRBV7-2,TGTGCCAGCAGCGTCGGACAGGGCTCGGGTTACGAGCAGTACTTC,CASSVGQGSGYEQYF
TRBJ1-2,TRBD1,once,TRBV20-1,TGCAGTGCTCTTAAATCCGGGACAGCTAACTATGGCTACACCTTC,CSALKSGTANYGYTF
TRBJ1-1,TRBD1,NA,TRBV5-5,TGTGCCAGCAGCTGGGCCCCGGGACAGGGGGCAACTGAAGCTTTCTTT,CASSWAPGQGATEAFF
TRBJ1-2,NA,NA,TRBV4-1,TGCGCCAGCAGCCTCGTTCCCCGGGGCAGGAATCTTAACTATGGCTACACCTTC,CASSLVPRGRNLNYGYTF
TRBJ2-6,NA,once,TRBV29-1,TGCAGCGTTGACTCTGGGGCCAACGTCCTGACTTTC,CSVDSGANVLTF
TRBJ1-2,NA,NA,TRBV20-1,TGCAGTGCTAGGGCCGACAGAAGGCATGGCTACACCTTC,CSARADRRHGYTF
TRBJ2-5,TRBD2,few,TRBV27,TGTGCCAGCAGTGGACTAGCGGGAGGTGAAGAGACCCAGTACTTC,CASSGLAGGEETQYF
TRBJ2-7,TRBD2,few,TRBV20-1,TGCAGTGCTAGTAAGGGACTAGCAAACCACGAGCAGTACTTC,CSASKGLANHEQYF
TRBJ1-1,NA,NA,TRBV4-3,TGCGCCAGCAGCCAACTGAGCAGCAACAGGAACACTGAAGCTTTCTTT,CASSQLSSNRNTEAFF
TRBJ1-5,TRBD1,NA,TRBV19,TGTGCCAGTAGTTCCGGGACAGGTAGCAATCAGCCCCAGCATTTT,CASSSGTGSNQPQHF
TRBJ2-5,NA,NA,TRBV24-1,TGTGCCACCAGCGCACCCCAGGGTAAGGAGGACCCAGAGACCCAGTACTTC,CATSAPQGKEDPETQYF
TRBJ2-4,TRBD2,NA,TRBV20-1,TGCAGTGCTAGAGGGACTAGCGGGGCCTTATACTTC,CSARGTSGALYF
TRBJ1-1,NA,NA,TRBV7-9,TGTGCCAGCAGCTTTGCCACTGAAGCTTTCTTT,CASSFATEAFF
TRBJ1-6,NA,NA,TRBV27,TGTGCCAGCAAATTTGGGTTCGCGGGGAGCTCCTATAATTCACCCCTCCACTTT,CASKFGFAGSSYNSPLHF
TRBJ1-3,TRBD1,NA,TRBV2,TGTGCCAGCAGGGGGACAGTCTCTGGAAACACCATATATTTT,CASRGTVSGNTIYF
TRBJ2-5,NA,NA,TRBV7-9,TGTGCCAGCAGCCCCGGAGGGGGCGCGGAGACCCAGTACTTC,CASSPGGGAETQYF
TRBJ2-3,TRBD2,few,TRBV10-3,TGTGCCATTGGAGCGGGAGGGCAGAGGACAGATACGCAGTATTTT,CAIGAGGQRTDTQYF
TRBJ1-1,TRBD1,NA,TRBV2,TGTGCCAGCAGACTCGGGACAGGGGGCACTGAAGCTTTCTTT,CASRLGTGGTEAFF
TRBJ1-5,NA,NA,TRBV24-1,TGTGCCACCAGTGCGGCCGGGAAGGGAGACACTCAGCCCCAGCATTTT,CATSAAGKGDTQPQHF
TRBJ1-5,TRBD1,NA,TRBV27,TGTGCCAGCAGTTTAAGGGGGACAGGGGGCGATCAGCCCCAGCATTTT,CASSLRGTGGDQPQHF
TRBJ2-3,TRBD2,NA,TRBV10-1,TGCGCCAGCAGTTACGGGGGGAGGTCAGATACGCAGTATTTT,CASSYGGRSDTQYF
TRBJ2-1,TRBD1,NA,TRBV5-1,TGCGCCAGCAGCCGGGGACAGGGGGAGCATGAGCAGTTCTTC,CASSRGQGEHEQFF
TRBJ2-1,TRBD2,NA,TRBV6-1,TGTGCCAGCAGCAGACTAGCGGGAGGGCCTGGGAATGAGCAGTTCTTC,CASSRLAGGPGNEQFF
TRBJ2-1,NA,NA,TRBV5-1,TGCGCCAGCAGCTTCGACGGGAGAAATGAGCAGTTCTTC,CASSFDGRNEQFF
TRBJ1-6,NA,NA,TRBV10-3,TGTGCCATTTCCCGGGGCCTAAATAATTCACCCCTCCACTTT,CAISRGLNNSPLHF
TRBJ2-5,NA,NA,TRBV19,TGTGCCAGTAGTATCGCCGCCATCCAAGAGACCCAGTACTTC,CASSIAAIQETQYF
TRBJ1-2,TRBD1,NA,TRBV6-4,TGTGCCAGCAGTCCAGGGACAGCCCAAAGAGGCTACACCTTC,CASSPGTAQRGYTF
TRBJ2-7,TRBD1,NA,TRBV6-5,TGTGCCAGCAGTTATGGGTCTGACAGGGCCTACGAGCAGTACTTC,CASSYGSDRAYEQYF
TRBJ2-5,NA,once,TRBV3-1,TGTGCCAGCAGCGGGGACGGGGTCGGGACCCAGTACTTC,CASSGDGVGTQYF
TRBJ2-7,NA,NA,TRBV5-1,TGCGCCAGCAGCCCTTACAGGTCCTACGAGCAGTACTTC,CASSPYRSYEQYF
TRBJ1-2,TRBD1,NA,TRBV6-1,TGTGCCAGCAGGGGGGACAGGGGATATCACTATGGCTACACCTTC,CASRGDRGYHYGYTF
TRBJ2-3,TRBD2,NA,TRBV7-2,TGCGCCAGCAGCCAGGGCCTAGCGGGAGGGCCGTCAGATACGCAGTATTTT,CASSQGLAGGPSDTQYF
TRBJ2-1,TRBD2,NA,TRBV6-2/TRBV6-3,TGTGCCAGCAGGTACTCAGCGGGAGCTAGGGGTGAGCAGTTCTTC,CASRYSAGARGEQFF
TRBJ2-2,NA,few,TRBV6-2/TRBV6-3,TGTGCCAGCAGTTACTATGGGTATGACACCGGGGAGCTGTTTTTT,CASSYYGYDTGELFF
TRBJ1-4,NA,NA,TRBV2,TGTGCCAGTACAGGGTTGGATGAAAAACTGTTTTTT,CASTGLDEKLFF
TRBJ1-5,NA,few,TRBV25-1,TGTGCCAGCAGTGATATGGGAGATCAGCCCCAGCATTTT,CASSDMGDQPQHF
TRBJ2-3,NA,NA,TRBV10-1,TGCGCCAGCAGTGAGGCAGCGGACACAGATACGCAGTATTTT,CASSEAADTDTQYF
TRBJ2-5,TRBD1,NA,TRBV2,TGTGCCAGCAGACTAAGGACAGGGGGAGGGGAGACCCAGTACTTC,CASRLRTGGGETQYF